This TCR beta chain was sequenced for a study of tumor and adjacent non-tumor tissue in lung cancer. RNA was extracted from bulk tissue without any cell sorting. This non-tumor lung sample came from over 3 cm beyond the tumor edge. This clonotype ranks as medium-sized (0.01 to 0.1%). The CDR3 length is 13 residues. The junction had 2 bases not matched to a gene; V was cut back by 5 bases and J by 5 bases. A modified ARM-PCR protocol with three rounds of nested PCR amplified TCRbeta. TCRdb reanalysed the multiplex PCR reads using MiXCR and keeps one entry per CDR3 protein. The sample lists about 43,000 distinct CDR3 sequences, 60% seen once, with over 40% in the top ten.

The source material was distant non-tumor lung tissue. This chain connects TRBV12-3 or TRBV12-4 to TRBJ2-4; 8 nucleotides align to TRBD1. The receptor's source is a man aged 45-65 years with non-small cell lung cancer. CDR3 region: CASSRTGQNIQYF. Written as DNA, the CDR3 is TGTGCCAGCAGTCGGACAGGGCAAAACATTCAGTACTTC.